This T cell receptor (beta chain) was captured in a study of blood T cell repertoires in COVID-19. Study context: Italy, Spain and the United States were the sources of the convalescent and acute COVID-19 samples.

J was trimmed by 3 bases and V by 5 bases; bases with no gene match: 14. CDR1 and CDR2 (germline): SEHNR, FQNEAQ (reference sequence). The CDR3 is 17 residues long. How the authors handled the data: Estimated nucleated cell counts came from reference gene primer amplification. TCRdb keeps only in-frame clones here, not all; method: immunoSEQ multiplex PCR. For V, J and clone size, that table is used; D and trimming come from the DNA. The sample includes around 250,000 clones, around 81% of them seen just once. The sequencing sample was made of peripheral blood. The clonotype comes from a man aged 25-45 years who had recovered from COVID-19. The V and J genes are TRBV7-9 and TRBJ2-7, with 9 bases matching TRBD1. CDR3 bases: TGTGCCAGCAGCACCTCACCGGGACAGGGCTTTGGCTACGAGCAGTACTTC. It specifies CASSTSPGQGFGYEQYF.